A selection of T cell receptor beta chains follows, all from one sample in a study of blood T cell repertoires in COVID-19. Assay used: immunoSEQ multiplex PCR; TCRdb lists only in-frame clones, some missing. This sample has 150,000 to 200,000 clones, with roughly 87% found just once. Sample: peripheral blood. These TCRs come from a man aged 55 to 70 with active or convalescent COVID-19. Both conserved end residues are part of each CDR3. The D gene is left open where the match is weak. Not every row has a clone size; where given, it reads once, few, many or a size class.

TGTGCCAGCCCCCACAGGGGGGGCCAAGAAGCTTTCTTT	CASPHRGGQEAFF	NA	TRBJ1-1	13	NA	TRBV21-1
TGTGCCATCCTGCTAGTAGCCCGACAGGGGAGGAATAGCAATCAGCCCCAGCATTTT	CAILLVARQGRNSNQPQHF	TRBD1	TRBJ1-5	19	NA	TRBV10-3
TGCGCCAGCAGCTTCCTACAGGGGGTCCCCTACGAGCAGTACTTC	CASSFLQGVPYEQYF	TRBD1	TRBJ2-7	15	NA	TRBV5-1
TGTGCCAGTAAACCCTTCTCGGGGGGGACTAATCTGGGCTCCTACAATGAGCAGTTCTTC	CASKPFSGGTNLGSYNEQFF	TRBD2	TRBJ2-1	20	NA	TRBV19
TGTGCCATCCTACAGGGCTACGAGCAGTACTTC	CAILQGYEQYF	NA	TRBJ2-7	11	NA	TRBV12-3/TRBV12-4
TGTGCCAGCACCGACCGGGGGACTAATGAAAAACTGTTTTTT	CASTDRGTNEKLFF	NA	TRBJ1-4	14	NA	TRBV2
TGTGCCAGCAGTGGGCAGGGGCTTCACTATGGCTACACCTTC	CASSGQGLHYGYTF	NA	TRBJ1-2	14	NA	TRBV2
TGTGCCAGCTGCTTTGGCGGCGGGGGGATCACCGGGGAGCTGTTTTTT	CASCFGGGGITGELFF	TRBD2	TRBJ2-2	16	many	TRBV11-3
TGTGCCAGCAGTCCTAGGGGGGGGTCCTCCTACGAGCAGTACTTC	CASSPRGGSSYEQYF	NA	TRBJ2-7	15	NA	TRBV6-5
TGCGCCAGCAGCGGACAGTCTGTGAATGAGCAGTTCTTC	CASSGQSVNEQFF	NA	TRBJ2-1	13	NA	TRBV5-1
TGCGCCAGCAGTGATTATGGAGAGGGCTACGAGCAGTACTTC	CASSDYGEGYEQYF	NA	TRBJ2-7	14	NA	TRBV10-1
TGTGCCAGCAGCCAAACCCAGACTAGCGGGGGCCAAGAGACCCAGTACTTC	CASSQTQTSGGQETQYF	TRBD2	TRBJ2-5	17	NA	TRBV4-2
TGTGCCAGCAGCGTAGAAAGCAACAGCTATGGCTACACCTTC	CASSVESNSYGYTF	NA	TRBJ1-2	14	NA	TRBV9
TGTGCTAGTGGTTTGGGGAGGTGGGAGACCCAGTACTTC	CASGLGRWETQYF	NA	TRBJ2-5	13	NA	TRBV12-5
TGTGCCAGTAGCCCGCTATTGACAGCTCTCACAGATACGCAGTATTTT	CASSPLLTALTDTQYF	NA	TRBJ2-3	16	once	TRBV19
TGTGCCTGGAGTTCCCAGTTAGAAAAACTGTTTTTT	CAWSSQLEKLFF	NA	TRBJ1-4	12	few	TRBV30